These 16 T cell receptor beta chains originate from one sample sequenced in a study of cytomegalovirus exposure and HLA in healthy donors. Use of 60 Vbeta and 13 Jbeta primers characterized the PCR. TCRdb's copy holds only in-frame clones and misses some; the assay was immunoSEQ multiplex PCR. The data show tens of thousands of clones, with 70% seen just once and around a tenth held by the top ten. The specimen was PBMCs. These receptors originate from a woman between 45 and 65 years old in good health and CMV-seropositive.

The chain is built from TRBV5-1 and TRBJ1-4, with a possible D match to TRBD1 (6 bases). V lost 4 bases to trimming and J lost 7 bases, with 14 bases between them. This CDR3 region has 14 residues. CDR1 is SGHRS and CDR2 is YFSETQ in the germline V gene. Written as DNA, the CDR3 is TGCGCCAGCAGCATGGACAGTATGAGTGAAAAACTGTTTTTT. Translating gives CASSMDSMSEKLFF.

The chain uses TRBV5-1 and TRBJ1-4; 10 bases agree with TRBD1. Looked up from germline, CDR1 is SGHRS and CDR2 is YFSETQ. With 3 bases clipped from V and 7 bases from J, the junction kept 15 bases outside the gene matches. The CDR3 totals 18 residues. CDR3 nucleotide sequence: TGCGCCAGCAGCTCTCGACCGACCGGGACAGGGGCGACTGAAAAACTGTTTTTT. The encoded protein is CASSSRPTGTGATEKLFF. Together with reference TRBV5-1 and TRBJ1-4, the CDR3 gives the full variable domain: KAGVTQTPRYLIKTRGQQVTLSCSPISGHRSVSWYQQTPGQGLQFLFEYFSETQRNKGNFPGRFSGRQFSNSRSEMNVSTLELGDSALYLCASSSRPTGTGATEKLFFGSGTQLSVL.

The chain couples TRBV5-5 to TRBJ2-1; unclear D gene. The length of the CDR3 is 17 residues. CDR1 and CDR2 from the germline V gene are SGHKS and YYEKEE (reference sequence). Trimming took 4 bases from V and 8 from J, leaving 25 bases between them. CDR3 sequence reads: CASSRMGTPRGLDEQFF. The CDR3 DNA reads TGTGCCAGCAGCAGGATGGGTACGCCTAGAGGTCTGGATGAGCAGTTCTTC.

This clone was seen more than once but under ten times. The chain combines TRBV11-3 with TRBJ2-5; D remains unclear. The V end lost 0 bases, the J end lost 5 bases, and 13 bases lay between the germline ends. This CDR3 comprises 15 residues. The germline CDR1 and CDR2 sequences are SGHNT and YENEEA. The CDR3 bases are TGTGCCAGCAGCTTAGAAGGCGGAGAAACCGAGACCCAGTACTTC. Amino acids: CASSLEGGETETQYF.

In its sample, this clone was seen a few times. The chain is built from TRBV7-2 and TRBJ1-2; perhaps TRBD1 as D (5 bases). There are 15 residues in the CDR3. Per the germline V gene, CDR1 is SGHTA and CDR2 is FQGNSA. V lost 7 bases and J lost 3, with 18 bases in between. The DNA of the CDR3 is TGTGCCAGCATTCTACCCGGGGGTGGGGACTATGGCTACACCTTC. Encoded protein: CASILPGGGDYGYTF.

The J gene is TRBJ2-5, the V gene TRBV4-2, with D uncertain. Deletions cut 4 bases from V and 5 bases from J, with 5 bases between. The CDR3 length is 11 residues. Per germline, CDR1 LGHNA and CDR2 YNFKEQ. DNA for the CDR3: TGTGCCAGCAGCCTCGGGGAGACCCAGTACTTC. Its protein product is CASSLGETQYF.

The V gene is TRBV5-1, the J gene TRBJ1-3; D is ambiguous. Trimming took off 0 bases at V and 1 base at J, with 5 bases between the two ends. CDR3 length equals 14 residues. Germline V CDR1 and CDR2: SGHRS, YFSETQ. CDR3 sequence: CASSLGSSGNTIYF. DNA for the CDR3: TGCGCCAGCAGCTTGGGCAGTTCTGGAAACACCATATATTTT.

The chain joins TRBV11-2 to TRBJ2-5; D uncertain. Germline assignment: CDR1 SGHAT and CDR2 FQNNGV. Between the trimmed V and J ends, which lost 2 bases and 5 bases, there was a span of 9 bases. The CDR3 runs 13 residues. The CDR3 DNA is TGTGCCAGCAGCTTATGGTCCCGGGAGACCCAGTACTTC. Translating gives CASSLWSRETQYF.

This rearrangement joins TRBV6-1 to TRBJ2-7, with 8 positions matching TRBD1. Germline loops: CDR1 MNHNS, CDR2 SASEGT. The CDR3 runs to 15 residues. The ends lost 2 bases at V and 1 base at J; junction bases unmatched: 4. CDR3 sequence (DNA): TGTGCCAGCAGTGAATATGGACAGGGTTCCTACGAGCAGTACTTC. Encoded protein: CASSEYGQGSYEQYF.

The count of this clone is one. This chain connects TRBV7-2 to TRBJ2-1, with 8 bases aligning to TRBD2. Germline values: CDR1 SGHTA, CDR2 FQGNSA. The CDR3 consists of 13 residues. V shed 8 bases and J 6 bases; nucleotides not matched to a gene: 6. The CDR3 is CASRLANPNEQFF. The CDR3 DNA follows: TGTGCCAGCCGACTAGCGAATCCCAATGAGCAGTTCTTC.

The genes are TRBV28 and TRBJ1-2; D call uncertain. The CDR3 runs 11 residues. Germline CDR1 reads MDHEN; CDR2 reads SYDVKM. The V gene lost 3 bases and the J gene lost 11 bases, with 10 bases spanning the gap. The CDR3 loop is CASSFARLYTF. CDR3 nucleotides: TGTGCCAGCAGTTTCGCACGACTATACACCTTC.

This clone was seen just once. The chain combines TRBV6-5 with TRBJ1-3; 7 positions agree with TRBD1. The CDR3 sequence is 15 residues long. The V gene's germline CDR1 is MNHEY and CDR2 SVGAGI. V lost 7 bases, J lost 3 bases, and 9 bases stayed unmatched. This CDR3 is CASTADRNFGNTIYF. The CDR3 DNA is TGTGCCAGCACCGCGGACAGGAACTTTGGAAACACCATATATTTT.

The genes are TRBV5-1 and TRBJ2-1, with D perhaps TRBD1 (6 bases). The CDR3 has 15 amino acids. Trimming took 4 bases from V and 6 from J, leaving 17 bases between them. Germline loops: CDR1 SGHRS, CDR2 YFSETQ. CDR3 coding DNA: TGCGCCAGCAGCAAAAGGGACACGGTCGCCAATGAGCAGTTCTTC. Its protein is CASSKRDTVANEQFF.

The chain is built from TRBV4-3 and TRBJ2-3; 16 bases align to TRBD2. CDR1 is LGHNA and CDR2 is YSLEER in the germline V gene. V dropped 0 bases and J dropped 10; count of bases not matched to a gene: 10. This CDR3 is built from 18 residues. The CDR3 loop is CASSQERPGLAGGSPQYF. For the CDR3, the DNA is TGCGCCAGCAGCCAAGAGCGGCCGGGACTAGCGGGGGGGTCCCCGCAGTATTTT.

With respect to this clone: Other nucleotide sequences in the sample specify the same CDR3. The CDR3 loop reads CASSLDRDRDYEQYF. CDR3 in DNA: TGTGCCAGCAGCTTAGATCGGGACAGGGACTACGAGCAGTACTTC. V usage is TRBV11-2 and J usage is TRBJ2-7; 9 nucleotides match TRBD1. V dropped 0 bases and J dropped 3; count of bases not matched to a gene: 3. CDR1 and CDR2 from the germline V gene are SGHAT and FQNNGV. The CDR3 has 15 amino acids.

The chain is built from TRBV2 and TRBJ1-6; maybe TRBD1 (5 bases). The CDR3 contains 14 residues. With 6 bases removed from V and 6 bases from J, the gap between germline ends came to 12 bases. Per the germline V gene, CDR1 is SNHLY and CDR2 is FYNNEI. The CDR3 sequence: CASRDRTSNSPLHF. The CDR3 DNA is TGTGCCAGCAGGGACCGGACAAGTAATTCACCCCTCCACTTT.